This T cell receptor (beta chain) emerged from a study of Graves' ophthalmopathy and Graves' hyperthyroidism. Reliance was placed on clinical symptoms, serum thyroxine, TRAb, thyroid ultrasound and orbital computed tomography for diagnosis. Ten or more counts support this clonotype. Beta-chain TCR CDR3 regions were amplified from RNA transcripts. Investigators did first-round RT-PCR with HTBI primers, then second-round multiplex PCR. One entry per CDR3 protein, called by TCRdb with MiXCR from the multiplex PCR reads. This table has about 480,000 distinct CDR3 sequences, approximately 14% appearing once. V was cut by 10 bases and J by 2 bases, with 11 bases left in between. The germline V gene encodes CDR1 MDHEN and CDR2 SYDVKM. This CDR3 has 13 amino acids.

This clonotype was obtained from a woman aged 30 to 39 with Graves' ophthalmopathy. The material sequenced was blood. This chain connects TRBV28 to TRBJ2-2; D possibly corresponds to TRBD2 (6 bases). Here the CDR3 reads CATRRGNTGELFF. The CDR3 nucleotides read TGTGCCACCCGGAGGGGTAACACCGGGGAGCTGTTTTTT. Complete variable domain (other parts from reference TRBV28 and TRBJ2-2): DVKVTQSSRYLVKRTGEKVFLECVQDMDHENMFWYRQDPGLGLRLIYFSYDVKMKEKGDIPEGYSVSREKKERFSLILESASTNQTSMYLCATRRGNTGELFFGEGSRLTVL.